A single TCR gamma chain is shown here with its context. This clone is assessed as medium-sized (0.01 to 0.1%). Its antigen remains undetermined. The record has no base qualities; no much larger clone is one base away. Genomic DNA from peripheral blood mononuclear cells isolated from patients and controls was used for TCR sequencing. The sequenced patients had a median age of 65 years and comprised roughly 5 males and 6 females. All patients came from a single hematology unit in Padova, Italy, and their diagnoses were reclassified as T-LGLL or HSTCL using the 2017 WHO criteria. All patient samples were collected while patients were either off therapy or before therapy. V ends up 8 bases short and J 4 bases short, with an unmatched junction base count of 8. CDR3 length: 14 amino acids, cysteine to phenylalanine. Of the read, only the CDR3 DNA is kept; its 42 bases are in frame from base 1. In both library preparation methods, multiplex PCR was run with primers aimed at the conserved V and J regions of the TCR genes. Amplicons were purified, pooled and sequenced on an Illumina MiSeq platform. The study's processing was this. V(D)J alignment, clonotype assembly and translation were done with MiXCR, while functionality assessment and CDR3 repertoire analyses were done with VDJtools. The IMGT definition of CDR3 was applied, and only productive sequences using functional genes were analyzed, with ORF genes and pseudogenes left out. A custom Python script searched for identical amino acid CDR3s of major clonotypes (frequency >=5%) across all patients and controls. A one-sided non-parametric Wilcoxon test was used to compare clonotype frequencies in patients versus controls. After TCRdb called clones again from the public reads with CATT, rows with identical DNA were merged. In this record, the V and J calls reflect TCRdb's handling and not the investigators' own analysis. In this sample the table shows about 2,200 gamma-chain clones, roughly 10% of which occur a single time. Together, the top ten hold 60% of the sample.

These data belong to a study of gamma delta lymphoproliferative disorders and STAT genes (dated by TCRdb to 2017 to 2018). In terms of the full investigation: Among the 9 sequenced Tgammadelta LGLL patients, 4 had symptomatic disease and 5 had an indolent course. Gamma-chain libraries were prepared from at least 50 ng of genomic DNA using the LymphoTrack Dx TCRG Assay. Since no corresponding Invivoscribe delta assay was available, delta-chain libraries were prepared following the standard operating procedure of the EuroClonality-NGS working group. Within a larger immunophenotypic and STAT-mutation study, TCR gamma and delta CDR3 repertoires were profiled by deep sequencing in Tgammadelta lymphoproliferative disease patients and healthy controls. The TCR-sequenced pilot group comprised about nine Tgammadelta large granular lymphocyte leukemia patients and a couple of hepatosplenic T-cell lymphoma patients. To confirm results, a couple of gamma-chain samples and every delta-chain sample were sequenced twice. The investigation overall reported the following: In whole-repertoire clustering, patient gamma repertoires grouped separately from healthy controls, whereas delta repertoires showed no separation between groups. Leukemic cells were skewed toward terminal effectors, whereas control T cells likely spanned varied maturation stages, a difference potentially limiting comparisons between patients and controls. Nearly all major gamma and delta clonotypes of patients were found to be public, being shared with at least one healthy donor, and only a couple of gamma clonotypes were found to be private to disease. The authors pointed out that NGS specificity may be lower at low frequencies, so whether leukemic clones are public or private needs to be confirmed. Major clones in indolent patients were dominated by Vgamma9-JgammaP and Vdelta2-Ddelta3-Jdelta1 rearrangements, whereas symptomatic patients lacked these rearrangements and used less common gene combinations.

Sample: blood. This receptor was taken from a human donor with gamma-delta T-cell large granular lymphocyte leukemia. The chain employs TRGV10 and TRGJP1. Since TCRdb gives no J gene, matching the DNA to germline was used here to assign it. TRGV10 is classed as an ORF, of uncertain function. CDR3 sequence: CAAWDWVTGWFKIF. In nucleotide form, the sequence is TGTGCTGCGTGGGATTGGGTCACTGGTTGGTTCAAGATATTT.